This T cell receptor (beta chain) was captured by sequencing in a study of blood T cell repertoires in COVID-19. Study in general: Some COVID-19 samples were acute and others convalescent; all came from the United States, Italy and Spain. T cells, B-cell-depleted T cells, or PBMCs provided the cDNA or gDNA that served as material.

CDR1 and CDR2 (germline): SGHAT, FQDESV (reference sequence). This CDR3 is built from 15 residues. V lost 5 bases to trimming and J lost 6 bases; unmatched junction nucleotides: 5. In the study's own analysis: Quantification of nucleated cells was approximated via reference gene primer amplification. Method: immunoSEQ multiplex PCR; TCRdb's copy keeps in-frame clones and lacks some. That table gives V, J and clone size, and the DNA gave D and trimming. The data show 240,000 or so clones, approximately 84% seen once. V gene TRBV11-1 combines with J gene TRBJ2-1; 12 nucleotides align to TRBD2. The sequenced sample was peripheral blood. This TCR came from a woman aged 25 to 45 who had recovered from COVID-19. CDR3 sequence (DNA): TGTGCCAGCAGCACCCTAGCGGGGGGGCTCAATGAGCAGTTCTTC. Its translation is CASSTLAGGLNEQFF.